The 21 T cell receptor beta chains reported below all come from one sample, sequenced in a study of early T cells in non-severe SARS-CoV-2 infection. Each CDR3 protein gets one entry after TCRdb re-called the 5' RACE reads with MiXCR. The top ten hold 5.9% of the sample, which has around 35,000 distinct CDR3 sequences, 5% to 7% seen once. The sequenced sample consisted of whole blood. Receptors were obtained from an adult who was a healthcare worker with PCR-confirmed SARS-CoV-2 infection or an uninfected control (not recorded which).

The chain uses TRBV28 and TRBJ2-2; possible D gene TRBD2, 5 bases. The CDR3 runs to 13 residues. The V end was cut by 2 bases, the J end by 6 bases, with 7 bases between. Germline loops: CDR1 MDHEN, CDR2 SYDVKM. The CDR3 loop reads CASSLLAPGELFF. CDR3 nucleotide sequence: TGTGCCAGCAGTTTACTAGCCCCCGGGGAGCTGTTTTTT.

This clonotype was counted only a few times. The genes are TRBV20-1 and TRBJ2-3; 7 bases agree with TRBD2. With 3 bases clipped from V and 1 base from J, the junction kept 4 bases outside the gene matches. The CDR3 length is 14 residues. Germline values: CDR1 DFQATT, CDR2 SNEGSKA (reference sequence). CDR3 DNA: TGCAGTGCTAGCCCCAGCGGGGGCACAGATACGCAGTATTTT. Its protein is CSASPSGGTDTQYF.

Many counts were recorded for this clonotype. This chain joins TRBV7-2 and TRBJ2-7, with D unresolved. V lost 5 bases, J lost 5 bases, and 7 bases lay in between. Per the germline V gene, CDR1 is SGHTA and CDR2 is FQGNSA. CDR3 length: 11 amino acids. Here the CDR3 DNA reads TGTGCCAGCAGCCTCGGAGACGAGCAGTACTTC. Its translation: CASSLGDEQYF.

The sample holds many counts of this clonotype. In DNA, the CDR3 is TGTGCCAGCTCACCCGTCGGACTAGTCGACACCGGGGAGCTGTTTTTT. Encoded protein: CASSPVGLVDTGELFF. The chain combines TRBV18 with TRBJ2-2; 7 bases are a match to TRBD2. J gave up 3 bases and V 3 bases, and 7 bases lay outside the gene matches. The CDR3 length is 16 residues. Per germline, CDR1 KGHSH and CDR2 LQKENI.

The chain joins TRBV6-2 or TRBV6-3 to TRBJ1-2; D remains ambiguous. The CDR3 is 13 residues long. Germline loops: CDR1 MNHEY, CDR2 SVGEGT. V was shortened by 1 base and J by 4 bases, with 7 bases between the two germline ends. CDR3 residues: CASSYLGVYGYTF. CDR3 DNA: TGTGCCAGCAGTTACTTGGGCGTCTATGGCTACACCTTC.

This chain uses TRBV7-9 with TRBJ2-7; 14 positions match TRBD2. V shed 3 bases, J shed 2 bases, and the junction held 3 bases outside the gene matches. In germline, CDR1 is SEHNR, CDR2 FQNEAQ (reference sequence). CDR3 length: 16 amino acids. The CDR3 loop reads CASSLTSGRDTYEQYF. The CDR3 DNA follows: TGTGCCAGCAGCTTGACTAGCGGGAGGGATACCTACGAGCAGTACTTC.

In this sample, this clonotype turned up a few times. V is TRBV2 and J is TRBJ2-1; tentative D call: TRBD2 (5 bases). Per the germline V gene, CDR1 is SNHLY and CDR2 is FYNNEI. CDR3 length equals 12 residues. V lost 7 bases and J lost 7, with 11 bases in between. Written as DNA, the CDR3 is TGTGCCAGCACCAATCGGGGAAATGAGCAGTTCTTC. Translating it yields CASTNRGNEQFF.

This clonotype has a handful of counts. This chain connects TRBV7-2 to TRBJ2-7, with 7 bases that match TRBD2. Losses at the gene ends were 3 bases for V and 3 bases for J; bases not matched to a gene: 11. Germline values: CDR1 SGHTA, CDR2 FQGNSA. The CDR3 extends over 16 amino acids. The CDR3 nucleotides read TGTGCCAGCAGCTTGTCACCCCGGGGACTAAACTACGAGCAGTACTTC. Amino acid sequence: CASSLSPRGLNYEQYF.

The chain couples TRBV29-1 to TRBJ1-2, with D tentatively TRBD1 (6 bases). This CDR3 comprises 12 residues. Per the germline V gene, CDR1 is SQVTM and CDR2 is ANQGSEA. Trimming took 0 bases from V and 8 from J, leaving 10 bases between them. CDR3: CSVEDIGGGYTF. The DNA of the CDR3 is TGCAGCGTTGAAGATATCGGGGGCGGCTACACCTTC.

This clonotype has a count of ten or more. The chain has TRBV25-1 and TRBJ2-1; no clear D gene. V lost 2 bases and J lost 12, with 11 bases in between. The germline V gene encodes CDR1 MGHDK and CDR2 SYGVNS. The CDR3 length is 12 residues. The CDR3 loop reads CASSERRGAQFF. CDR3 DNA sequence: TGTGCCAGCAGTGAACGCCGAGGAGCGCAGTTCTTC.

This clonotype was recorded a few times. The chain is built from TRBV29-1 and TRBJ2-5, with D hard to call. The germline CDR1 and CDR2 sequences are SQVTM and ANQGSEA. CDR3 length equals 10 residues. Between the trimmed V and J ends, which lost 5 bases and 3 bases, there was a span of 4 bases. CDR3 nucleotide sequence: TGCAGCGTTTTTGAAGAGACCCAGTACTTC. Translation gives CSVFEETQYF.

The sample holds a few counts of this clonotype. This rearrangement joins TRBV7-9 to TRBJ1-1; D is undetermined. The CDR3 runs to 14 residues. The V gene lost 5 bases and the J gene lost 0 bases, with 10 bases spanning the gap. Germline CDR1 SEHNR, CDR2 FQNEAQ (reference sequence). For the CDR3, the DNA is TGTGCCAGCAGCCACTCGACCCTGAACACTGAAGCTTTCTTT. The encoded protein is CASSHSTLNTEAFF.

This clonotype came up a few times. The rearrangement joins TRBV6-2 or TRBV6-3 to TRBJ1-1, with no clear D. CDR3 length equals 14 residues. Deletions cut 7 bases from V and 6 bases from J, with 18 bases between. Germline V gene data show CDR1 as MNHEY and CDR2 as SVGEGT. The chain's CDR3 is CASTRRSVIAEAFF. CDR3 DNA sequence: TGTGCCAGCACCAGACGAAGCGTTATCGCTGAAGCTTTCTTT.

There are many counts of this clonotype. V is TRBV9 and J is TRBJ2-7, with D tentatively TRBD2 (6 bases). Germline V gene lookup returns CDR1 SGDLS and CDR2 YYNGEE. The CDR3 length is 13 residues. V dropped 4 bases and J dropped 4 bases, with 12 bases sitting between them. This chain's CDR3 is CASSPAGWYEQYF. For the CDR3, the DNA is TGTGCCAGCAGCCCCGCGGGGTGGTACGAGCAGTACTTC. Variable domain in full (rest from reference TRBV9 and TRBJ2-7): DSGVTQTPKHLITATGQRVTLRCSPRSGDLSVYWYQQSLDQGLQFLIQYYNGEERAKGNILERFSAQQFPDLHSELNLSSLELGDSALYFCASSPAGWYEQYFGPGTRLTVT.

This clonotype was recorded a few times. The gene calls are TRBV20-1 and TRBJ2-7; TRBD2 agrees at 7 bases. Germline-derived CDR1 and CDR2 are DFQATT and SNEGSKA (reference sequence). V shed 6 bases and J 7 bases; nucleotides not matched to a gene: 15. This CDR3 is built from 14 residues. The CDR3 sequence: CSAHPSGAAWEQYF. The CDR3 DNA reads TGCAGTGCCCACCCTAGCGGTGCGGCCTGGGAGCAGTACTTC.

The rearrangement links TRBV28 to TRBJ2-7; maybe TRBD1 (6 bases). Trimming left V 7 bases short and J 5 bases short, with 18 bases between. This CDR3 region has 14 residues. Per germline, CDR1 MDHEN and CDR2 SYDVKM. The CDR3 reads CASTEQGGVHEQYF. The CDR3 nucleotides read TGTGCCAGCACCGAACAGGGTGGAGTACACGAGCAGTACTTC.

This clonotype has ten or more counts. The CDR3 spells CASSLALARQETQYF. The CDR3 coding sequence is TGTGCCAGCAGCTTAGCGCTAGCGCGACAAGAGACCCAGTACTTC. This sequence joins TRBV7-7 and TRBJ2-5, with TRBD2 as a possible D gene (6 bases). V was clipped by 0 bases and J by 2 bases, with 10 bases between them. The CDR3 is 15 residues long. Germline V gene lookup returns CDR1 SSHAT and CDR2 FNYEAQ (reference sequence).

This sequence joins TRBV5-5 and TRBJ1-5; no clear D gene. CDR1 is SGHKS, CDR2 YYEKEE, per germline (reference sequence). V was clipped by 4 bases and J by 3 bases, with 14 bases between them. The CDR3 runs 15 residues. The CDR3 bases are TGTGCCAGCAGCCCAAGAGGGTTGGACAATCAGCCCCAGCATTTT. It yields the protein CASSPRGLDNQPQHF.

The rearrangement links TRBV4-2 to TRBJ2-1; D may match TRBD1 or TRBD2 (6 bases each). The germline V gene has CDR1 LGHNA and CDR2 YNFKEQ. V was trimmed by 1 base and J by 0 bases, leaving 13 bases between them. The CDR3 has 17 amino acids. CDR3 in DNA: TGTGCCAGCAGCCAAGTCAGGGGCGGGACCTCCTACAATGAGCAGTTCTTC. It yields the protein CASSQVRGGTSYNEQFF.

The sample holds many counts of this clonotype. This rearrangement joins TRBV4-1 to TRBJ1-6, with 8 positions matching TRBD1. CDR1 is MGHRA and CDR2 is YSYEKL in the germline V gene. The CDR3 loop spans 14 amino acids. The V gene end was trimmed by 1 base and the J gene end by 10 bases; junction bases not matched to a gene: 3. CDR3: CASSQGTGSSPLHF. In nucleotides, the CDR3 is TGCGCCAGCAGCCAAGGGACAGGGAGCTCACCCCTCCACTTT.

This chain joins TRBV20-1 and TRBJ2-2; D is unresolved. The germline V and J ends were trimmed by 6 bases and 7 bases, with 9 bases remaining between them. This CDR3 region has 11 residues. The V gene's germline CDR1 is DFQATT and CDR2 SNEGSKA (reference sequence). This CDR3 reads CSARSSGELFF. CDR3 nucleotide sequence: TGCAGTGCGAGAAGCAGCGGGGAGCTGTTTTTT.